The 17 T cell receptor beta chains below all came from one sample that was sequenced in a study of cytomegalovirus exposure and HLA in healthy donors. The PCR made use of 60 Vbeta and 13 Jbeta primers. Method: immunoSEQ multiplex PCR; TCRdb's copy keeps in-frame clones and lacks some. The sample consists of some 65,000 clones, roughly 77% of them appearing once. What was sequenced was PBMCs. All receptors come from a woman aged 40 to 50 in good health and CMV-seropositive.

The chain joins TRBV18 to TRBJ1-5; a weak D match, TRBD1 (5 bases). V lost 4 bases to trimming and J lost 3 bases, with 10 bases between them. Germline V CDR1 and CDR2: KGHSH, LQKENI. The CDR3 consists of 14 residues. In nucleotides, the CDR3 is TGTGCCAGCTCACGCGGACAAACCAATCAGCCCCAGCATTTT. This gives the protein CASSRGQTNQPQHF.

The chain couples TRBV15 to TRBJ2-1, with TRBD2 identical over 9 bases. The CDR3 has 15 residues. Germline CDR1 is LNHNV and CDR2 is YYDKDF (reference sequence). The V and J ends lost 0 bases and 16 bases, in that order; junction bases with no gene match: 13. CDR3 DNA: TGTGCCACCAGCAGAGATGGGATAGCGGGGGCCCCCGGCTTCTTC. The encoded protein is CATSRDGIAGAPGFF.

V and J are TRBV5-1 and TRBJ2-7, with 7 positions matching TRBD1. Germline CDR1 is SGHRS and CDR2 is YFSETQ. With 0 bases clipped from V and 5 bases from J, the junction kept 8 bases outside the gene matches. The CDR3 sequence is 15 residues long. CDR3 coding DNA: TGCGCCAGCAGCTTGGGAACAAGGGGGCCGGACGAGCAGTACTTC. Translation: CASSLGTRGPDEQYF.

CDR3 sequence: CAWSGKAVLTQYF. The CDR3 DNA reads TGTGCCTGGAGTGGGAAGGCGGTCCTAACGCAGTATTTT. This rearrangement joins TRBV30 to TRBJ2-3; D unclear. V lost 1 base and J 9 bases, leaving 14 bases between the germline ends. Germline loops: CDR1 GTSNPN, CDR2 SVGIG (reference sequence). CDR3 size: 13 residues.

The chain uses TRBV5-1 and TRBJ1-2, with D perhaps TRBD1 (6 bases). This CDR3 region has 14 residues. CDR1 SGHRS and CDR2 YFSETQ come from the germline V gene. V shed 4 bases and J shed 6 bases, with 16 bases lying between them. CDR3 protein: CASSLGAGNDGYTF. The CDR3 DNA follows: TGCGCCAGCAGCCTGGGGGCGGGAAACGATGGCTACACCTTC.

This clone was seen just once. The J gene is TRBJ1-6, the V gene TRBV19; TRBD1 agrees at 7 bases. Trimming took 8 bases from V and 9 from J; bases not matched to a gene: 7. This CDR3 is 13 amino acids long. CDR1 and CDR2 (germline): LNHDA, SQIVND (reference sequence). The CDR3 DNA sequence: TGTGCCAGTGCAGGGGGAGGTAGTTCACCCCTCCACTTT. It yields the protein CASAGGGSSPLHF. Full variable domain (missing parts from reference TRBV19 and TRBJ1-6): DGGITQSPKYLFRKEGQNVTLSCEQNLNHDAMYWYRQDPGQGLRLIYYSQIVNDFQKGDIAEGYSVSREKKESFPLTVTSAQKNPTAFYLCASAGGGSSPLHFGNGTRLTVT.

The chain carries TRBV5-1 and TRBJ2-6; D remains ambiguous. The CDR3 has 14 amino acids. V was shortened by 1 base and J by 1 base, with 3 bases between the two germline ends. From germline, CDR1 is SGHRS and CDR2 YFSETQ. Here the CDR3 DNA reads TGCGCCAGCAGCTTGCAATCTGGGGCCAACGTCCTGACTTTC. This gives the protein CASSLQSGANVLTF.

As concerns this clone: The same CDR3 can be traced to other DNA sequences in this sample. The chain recombines TRBV5-4 with TRBJ1-2, with a possible D match to TRBD1 (5 bases). This CDR3 contains 16 residues. The germline CDR1 and CDR2 sequences are SGHNT and YYREEE (reference sequence). Trimming removed 4 bases from V and 1 base from J, with 17 bases in between. The CDR3 is CASSPGYRSGNYGYTF. In DNA form, the CDR3 reads TGTGCCAGCAGCCCAGGGTACCGGTCGGGTAACTATGGCTACACCTTC.

This rearrangement joins TRBV25-1 to TRBJ2-7; D gene unclear. The V gene lost 2 bases and the J gene lost 2 bases, with 7 bases spanning the gap. The length of the CDR3 is 13 residues. Looked up from germline, CDR1 is MGHDK and CDR2 is SYGVNS. The CDR3 region is CASSEVGPYEQYF. CDR3 DNA sequence: TGTGCCAGCAGTGAAGTTGGGCCCTACGAGCAGTACTTC.

The rearrangement joins TRBV19 to TRBJ2-7; D is perhaps TRBD2 (6 bases). This CDR3 spans 16 amino acids. Trimming removed 4 bases at V and 4 bases at J, with 20 bases between. Germline assignment: CDR1 LNHDA and CDR2 SQIVND (reference sequence). The CDR3 sequence: CASSTTMRDGFYEQYF. As DNA, the CDR3 is TGTGCCAGTAGTACTACTATGCGGGACGGATTTTACGAGCAGTACTTC.

This clone appeared a few times. This chain links TRBV18 with TRBJ1-5; D may be TRBD1 (6 bases). V was clipped by 5 bases and J by 2 bases, with 10 bases between them. This CDR3 region has 14 residues. Per the germline V gene, CDR1 is KGHSH and CDR2 is LQKENI. CDR3 in DNA: TGTGCCAGCTCAGCTAACAGGGGCAATCAGCCCCAGCATTTT. As protein: CASSANRGNQPQHF.

This sequence joins TRBV19 and TRBJ2-7; 10 nucleotides align to TRBD1. Germline assignment: CDR1 LNHDA and CDR2 SQIVND (reference sequence). This CDR3 spans 15 amino acids. Trimming at V came to 1 base and at J to 4 bases, leaving 4 bases not matched to a gene. The CDR3 region is CASSIGPGQGYEQYF. The CDR3 DNA sequence: TGTGCCAGTAGTATAGGACCGGGACAGGGGTACGAGCAGTACTTC.

This chain joins TRBV5-6 and TRBJ2-7; 7 nucleotides line up with TRBD1. Germline V gene lookup returns CDR1 SGHDT and CDR2 YYEEEE. The junction had 10 bases not matched to a gene; V was cut back by 6 bases and J by 4 bases. The CDR3 loop spans 14 amino acids. The CDR3 coding sequence is TGTGCCAGCACCTGGCAGGGGGTGGGGTACGAGCAGTACTTC. Amino acid sequence: CASTWQGVGYEQYF.

This sequence joins TRBV15 and TRBJ1-1; 9 positions match TRBD1. Germline V gene lookup returns CDR1 LNHNV and CDR2 YYDKDF (reference sequence). Trimming removed 2 bases from V and 5 bases from J; junction bases left unmatched: 9. The CDR3 is 16 amino acids. Here the CDR3 reads CATSRNPTGGQTEAFF. Here the CDR3 DNA reads TGTGCCACCAGCAGAAACCCAACAGGGGGCCAAACTGAAGCTTTCTTT.

The rearrangement joins TRBV20-1 to TRBJ2-7; the D gene is possibly TRBD1 (5 bases). CDR1 is DFQATT, CDR2 SNEGSKA, per germline (reference sequence). V lost 5 bases, J lost 11 bases, and 16 bases lay in between. The CDR3 is 11 amino acids. CDR3 DNA sequence: TGCAGTGCTCCAAGGGGCGGAAAGGAGTACTTC. Its translation: CSAPRGGKEYF.

The genes are TRBV7-6 and TRBJ1-1; 8 positions agree with TRBD1. J was trimmed by 5 bases and V by 5 bases; bases with no gene match: 4. Per the germline V gene, CDR1 is SGHVS and CDR2 is FNYEAQ. The CDR3 sequence is 13 residues long. CDR3 amino acids: CASSGWDRTEAFF. The CDR3 DNA reads as TGTGCCAGCAGCGGCTGGGACAGGACTGAAGCTTTCTTT.

The chain recombines TRBV30 with TRBJ2-3, with a weak D call TRBD1 (5 bases). This CDR3 has 15 residues. With 3 bases removed from V and 3 bases from J, the gap between germline ends came to 16 bases. CDR1 is GTSNPN, CDR2 SVGIG, per germline (reference sequence). This CDR3 is CAWSTGKEKTDTQYF. The CDR3 DNA reads TGTGCCTGGAGCACAGGAAAGGAAAAGACAGATACGCAGTATTTT.